These 12 T cell receptor beta chains came from one sample sequenced in a study of blood T cell repertoires in COVID-19. The method was immunoSEQ multiplex PCR; TCRdb's version includes in-frame clones alone and lacks a portion of them. The repertoire has fewer than 120,000 clones, around 79% of them found once; the top ten carry approximately 16%. What was sequenced was peripheral blood. The source of these receptors is a woman older than 75 with active or convalescent COVID-19.

V and J are TRBV25-1 and TRBJ1-1, with D tentatively TRBD1 (5 bases). The V gene's germline CDR1 is MGHDK and CDR2 SYGVNS. The CDR3 length is 12 residues. With 6 bases removed from V and 1 base from J, the gap between germline ends came to 6 bases. The DNA of the CDR3 is TGTGCCAGCAGACAGGCGAACACTGAAGCTTTCTTT. As protein: CASRQANTEAFF. Looking up the rest from reference TRBV25-1 and TRBJ1-1 gives the full variable domain: EADIYQTPRYLVIGTGKKITLECSQTMGHDKMYWYQQDPGMELHLIHYSYGVNSTEKGDLSSESTVSRIRTEHFPLTLESARPSHTSQYLCASRQANTEAFFGQGTRLTVV.

The CDR3 DNA sequence: TGTGCCACCAGTGCAGCGGGGAGCTCCTACAATGAGCAGTTCTTC. Translating it yields CATSAAGSSYNEQFF. The chain recombines TRBV24-1 with TRBJ2-1, with TRBD2 matching over 7 bases. The CDR3 sequence is 15 residues long. Trimming removed 5 bases from V and 0 bases from J; junction bases left unmatched: 3. Looked up from germline, CDR1 is KGHDR and CDR2 is SFDVKD.

The chain combines TRBV5-6 with TRBJ2-7; 11 nucleotides agree with TRBD2. The J segment lost 0 bases and the V segment lost 4 bases, leaving 6 bases of the junction unmatched. In germline, CDR1 is SGHDT, CDR2 YYEEEE. The CDR3 runs 16 residues. CDR3 nucleotide sequence: TGTGCCAGCAGCGGACTAGCGGGCCCTAGCTCCTACGAGCAGTACTTC. It is translated as CASSGLAGPSSYEQYF.

The genes are TRBV28 and TRBJ1-5; D is unresolved. With 0 bases removed from V and 6 bases from J, the gap between germline ends came to 3 bases. This CDR3 contains 12 residues. Germline CDR1 MDHEN, CDR2 SYDVKM. CDR3 coding DNA: TGTGCCAGCAGTTTATGGCGTCAGCCCCAGCATTTT. Translation gives CASSLWRQPQHF.

This chain connects TRBV5-4 to TRBJ2-7; 7 bases map to TRBD2. The CDR3 covers 15 residues. V shed 6 bases, J shed 0 bases, and the junction held 9 bases outside the gene matches. The germline V gene encodes CDR1 SGHNT and CDR2 YYREEE (reference sequence). In nucleotides, the CDR3 is TGTGCCAGCAATAGCGGAGGCGGGAGCTCCTACGAGCAGTACTTC. It encodes CASNSGGGSSYEQYF.

This rearrangement joins TRBV19 to TRBJ2-5; 7 nucleotides align to TRBD1. The V gene's germline CDR1 is LNHDA and CDR2 SQIVND (reference sequence). The V and J ends lost 4 bases and 3 bases, in that order; junction bases with no gene match: 8. There are 15 residues in the CDR3. The CDR3 reads CASSNSGTAKETQYF. Here the CDR3 DNA reads TGTGCCAGTAGTAACTCCGGGACAGCCAAAGAGACCCAGTACTTC.

This rearrangement joins TRBV19 to TRBJ1-1; D call uncertain. CDR1 and CDR2 from the germline V gene are LNHDA and SQIVND (reference sequence). The V end was cut by 5 bases, the J end by 1 base, with 8 bases between. The CDR3 has 13 residues. CDR3 in DNA: TGTGCCAGTAGTTCATTACAGAACACTGAAGCTTTCTTT. It is translated as CASSSLQNTEAFF.

The CDR3 is CASSLAGVYEQYF. CDR3 sequence (DNA): TGTGCCAGCAGTCTAGCGGGAGTCTACGAGCAGTACTTC. The chain is built from TRBV13 and TRBJ2-7; 10 nucleotides line up with TRBD2. The length of the CDR3 is 13 residues. Trimming at V came to 6 bases and at J to 3 bases, leaving 2 bases not matched to a gene. Looked up from germline, CDR1 is PRHDT and CDR2 is FYEKMQ (reference sequence). Filled out from reference TRBV13 and TRBJ2-7, the complete variable domain reads AAGVIQSPRHLIKEKRETATLKCYPIPRHDTVYWYQQGPGQDPQFLISFYEKMQSDKGSIPDRFSAQQFSDYHSELNMSSLELGDSALYFCASSLAGVYEQYFGPGTRLTVT.

The V call is TRBV18, the J call TRBJ2-3, with D maybe TRBD2 (6 bases). The CDR3 runs 16 residues. The germline V gene encodes CDR1 KGHSH and CDR2 LQKENI. V was pared by 1 base and J by 3 bases, with 14 bases between. CDR3 loop: CASSPRGVSLTDTQYF. CDR3 in DNA: TGTGCCAGCTCACCACGGGGGGTATCTTTGACAGATACGCAGTATTTT.

The gene calls are TRBV5-1 and TRBJ1-1; tentative D call: TRBD1 (5 bases). Trimming pared 4 bases from V and 4 bases from J, leaving 26 bases between. Germline lookup yields CDR1 SGHRS and CDR2 YFSETQ. CDR3 size: 18 residues. The CDR3 reads CASSPRRGTFSYLTEAFF. CDR3 DNA: TGCGCCAGCAGCCCGCGGAGGGGTACTTTCTCTTATCTCACTGAAGCTTTCTTT.

The chain links TRBV7-2 to TRBJ1-2; D not certain. Trimming left V 6 bases short and J 2 bases short, with 4 bases between. The CDR3 has 11 residues. Looked up from germline, CDR1 is SGHTA and CDR2 is FQGNSA. The CDR3 sequence is CASRANYGYTF. The CDR3 nucleotides are TGTGCCAGCAGGGCCAACTATGGCTACACCTTC.

V and J are TRBV28 and TRBJ2-1; 9 bases are a match to TRBD2. Per the germline V gene, CDR1 is MDHEN and CDR2 is SYDVKM. V lost 5 bases to trimming and J lost 16 bases; unmatched junction nucleotides: 6. The CDR3 is made up of 11 amino acids. CDR3 region: CASSQSSGKFF. The CDR3 bases are TGTGCCAGCAGTCAGTCTAGCGGGAAATTCTTC.